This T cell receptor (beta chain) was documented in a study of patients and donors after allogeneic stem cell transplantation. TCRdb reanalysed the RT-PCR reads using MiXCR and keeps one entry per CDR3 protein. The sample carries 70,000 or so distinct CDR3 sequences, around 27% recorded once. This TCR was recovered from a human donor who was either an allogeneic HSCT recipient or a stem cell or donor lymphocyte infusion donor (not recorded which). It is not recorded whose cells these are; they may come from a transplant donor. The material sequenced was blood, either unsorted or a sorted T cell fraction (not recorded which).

This CDR3 is CATSRKGGAISPLHF. For the CDR3, the DNA is TGTGCCACCAGCAGGAAAGGGGGGGCCATTTCACCCCTCCACTTT. The V call is TRBV15, the J call TRBJ1-6; tentative D call: TRBD1 (6 bases). The length of the CDR3 is 15 residues. The ends were cut back, 3 bases at V and 9 bases at J, with 15 bases in the middle. The germline gives CDR1 LNHNV, CDR2 YYDKDF (reference sequence).